One and the same sample provided the 18 T cell receptor beta chains below, sequenced in a study of blood T cell repertoires in COVID-19. The method was immunoSEQ multiplex PCR; TCRdb's version includes in-frame clones alone and lacks a portion of them. The repertoire consists of roughly 40,000 clones, with approximately 86% occurring once and the leading ten covering approximately 20%. Sequencing input: peripheral blood. All receptors come from a man in his fifties or sixties in a cohort sampled during active COVID-19.

This rearrangement joins TRBV15 to TRBJ2-2, with D possibly matching TRBD2 (5 bases). Germline V gene sequence: CDR1 LNHNV, CDR2 YYDKDF (reference sequence). The CDR3 length is 14 residues. V lost 5 bases and J 6 bases, leaving 13 bases between the germline ends. The CDR3 region has the DNA TGTGCCACCAGCGCCCGGGCGGGTTCCGGGGAGCTGTTTTTT. Protein product: CATSARAGSGELFF.

The J gene is TRBJ2-1, the V gene TRBV2; unclear D gene. V shed 7 bases and J shed 0 bases, with 7 bases lying between them. Germline V gene data show CDR1 as SNHLY and CDR2 as FYNNEI. The CDR3 runs to 13 residues. Here the CDR3 reads CASIVSSYNEQFF. The DNA of the CDR3 is TGTGCCAGCATAGTAAGCTCCTACAATGAGCAGTTCTTC.

The genes are TRBV2 and TRBJ2-7; TRBD2 might be the D (5 bases). V lost 3 bases and J 0 bases, leaving 6 bases between the germline ends. This CDR3 has 13 residues. Germline values: CDR1 SNHLY, CDR2 FYNNEI. CDR3 amino acids: CASSDEGSYEQYV. As DNA, the CDR3 is TGTGCCAGCAGTGATGAGGGCTCCTACGAGCAGTACGTC.

The chain employs TRBV5-5 and TRBJ2-7; weak D call: TRBD1 (6 bases). The CDR3 is 14 residues long. Germline V gene sequence: CDR1 SGHKS, CDR2 YYEKEE (reference sequence). V was trimmed by 0 bases and J by 3 bases, leaving 10 bases between them. This chain's CDR3 is CASSLVGRGYEQYF. CDR3 coding DNA: TGTGCCAGCAGCTTGGTCGGCAGGGGCTACGAGCAGTACTTC.

The J gene is TRBJ1-1, the V gene TRBV7-2, with D hard to call. Trimming shortened V by 1 base and J by 1 base, and 10 bases separated the two germline ends. CDR1 is SGHTA and CDR2 is FQGNSA in the germline V gene. CDR3 length: 15 amino acids. The CDR3 DNA reads TGTGCCAGCAGCTTAGTTTGGCCAGGGAACACTGAAGCTTTCTTT. This encodes CASSLVWPGNTEAFF.

The V call is TRBV7-2, the J call TRBJ1-3; 8 bases fit TRBD1. CDR1 is SGHTA and CDR2 is FQGNSA in the germline V gene. This CDR3 has 13 amino acids. Germline trimming cut 5 bases from V and 4 bases from J; bases unmatched to any gene: 1. CDR3 amino acids: CASSGDRGNTIYF. As DNA, the CDR3 is TGTGCCAGCAGCGGGGACAGGGGAAACACCATATATTTT.

J is TRBJ2-5 and V is TRBV7-8; possibly TRBD2 for D (6 bases). With 5 bases removed from V and 5 bases from J, the gap between germline ends came to 24 bases. Germline CDR1 is SGHVS and CDR2 is FQNEAQ. The CDR3 consists of 17 residues. CDR3 nucleotides: TGTGCCAGCAGCCCCGTACCGGACTCCCGGGGGATCGAGACCCAGTACTTC. Residues: CASSPVPDSRGIETQYF.

The gene calls are TRBV28 and TRBJ2-7; the D gene is possibly TRBD1 (5 bases). Between the trimmed V and J ends, which lost 2 bases and 2 bases, there was a span of 7 bases. The CDR3 has 13 residues. Germline lookup yields CDR1 MDHEN and CDR2 SYDVKM. In DNA form, the CDR3 reads TGTGCCAGCAGTTTAGGGGCAGCCTACGAGCAGTACGTC. As protein: CASSLGAAYEQYV.

V gene TRBV19 combines with J gene TRBJ1-5; no clear D gene. Germline values: CDR1 LNHDA, CDR2 SQIVND (reference sequence). The CDR3 covers 13 residues. Trimming took off 10 bases at V and 3 bases at J, with 13 bases between the two ends. The chain's CDR3 is CATDGVDNQPQHF. Written as DNA, the CDR3 is TGTGCCACCGACGGGGTTGACAATCAGCCCCAGCATTTT. The full variable domain, completed using reference TRBV19 and TRBJ1-5, is DGGITQSPKYLFRKEGQNVTLSCEQNLNHDAMYWYRQDPGQGLRLIYYSQIVNDFQKGDIAEGYSVSREKKESFPLTVTSAQKNPTAFYLCATDGVDNQPQHFGDGTRLSIL.

This sequence joins TRBV24-1 and TRBJ2-1, with D perhaps matching TRBD2 (6 bases). Looked up from germline, CDR1 is KGHDR and CDR2 is SFDVKD. The germline V and J ends were trimmed by 7 bases and 12 bases, with 21 bases remaining between them. The CDR3 is made up of 14 amino acids. The CDR3 DNA sequence: TGTGCCACCAGCCGGGACTCGCCGGTGGGTTCGCAGTTCTTC. It is translated as CATSRDSPVGSQFF.

The CDR3 loop reads CASSLLDRVTDTQYF. The DNA of the CDR3 is TGCGCCAGCAGCCTCCTTGACAGGGTAACAGATACGCAGTATTTT. The chain combines TRBV5-1 with TRBJ2-3; 7 bases agree with TRBD1. Germline V gene sequence: CDR1 SGHRS, CDR2 YFSETQ. J lost 3 bases, V lost 4 bases, and 8 bases had no gene match. The CDR3 is 15 amino acids.

J is TRBJ2-2 and V is TRBV4-2, with TRBD1 matching 7 bases. From germline, CDR1 is LGHNA and CDR2 YNFKEQ. This CDR3 region has 14 residues. Trimming took 6 bases from V and 7 from J; bases not matched to a gene: 8. CDR3 DNA sequence: TGTGCCAGCAGAGAGGGGGCAGCCTTCGGGGAGCTGTTTTTT. It encodes CASREGAAFGELFF.

In DNA, the CDR3 is TGCAGCGTTGAATTTATCGGCGGGAGGGATCTATATGAGCAGTTCTTC. It specifies CSVEFIGGRDLYEQFF. This chain links TRBV29-1 with TRBJ2-1; 9 bases map to TRBD2. This CDR3 has 16 amino acids. V was clipped by 2 bases and J by 8 bases; unmatched bases: 13. Germline CDR1 reads SQVTM; CDR2 reads ANQGSEA.

The chain combines TRBV5-4 with TRBJ2-5; possible D gene TRBD2, 7 bases. The V gene lost 1 base and the J gene lost 3 bases, with 13 bases spanning the gap. Germline V gene lookup returns CDR1 SGHNT and CDR2 YYREEE (reference sequence). This CDR3 contains 15 residues. CDR3 DNA: TGTGCCAGCAGCTTGAGGGGGGGGGAGAAAGAGACCCAGTACTTC. It specifies CASSLRGGEKETQYF.

The sample holds one count of this clone. One end of the junction is discordant with germline, which a read error may explain. This rearrangement joins TRBV24-1 to TRBJ2-2, with TRBD2 as a possible D gene (6 bases). Germline values: CDR1 KGHDR, CDR2 SFDVKD. The CDR3 contains 15 residues. The CDR3 sequence is CATSPRGGNAGELFF. The CDR3 nucleotides read TGTGCCACCAGTCCCCGAGGAGGGAACGCCGGGGAGCTGTTTTTT.

V and J are TRBV29-1 and TRBJ2-3; 8 nucleotides align to TRBD2. V was pared by 4 bases and J by 3 bases, with 6 bases of the junction left unmatched. The CDR3 runs to 14 residues. Germline V CDR1 and CDR2: SQVTM, ANQGSEA. This CDR3 is CSVGVTSETDTQYF. As DNA, the CDR3 is TGCAGCGTTGGGGTGACTAGCGAAACAGATACGCAGTATTTT.

A single count supports this clone. The rearrangement uses TRBV11-2 and TRBJ1-2; 11 nucleotides agree with TRBD1. CDR3 length equals 15 residues. The V gene's germline CDR1 is SGHAT and CDR2 FQNNGV. V dropped 1 base and J dropped 7; count of bases not matched to a gene: 5. The chain's CDR3 is CASSLVGQGAFGYTF. CDR3 nucleotides: TGTGCCAGCAGCTTAGTTGGACAGGGGGCTTTTGGCTACACCTTC. The full variable domain, with the rest looked up from reference TRBV11-2 and TRBJ1-2, is EAGVAQSPRYKIIEKRQSVAFWCNPISGHATLYWYQQILGQGPKLLIQFQNNGVVDDSQLPKDRFSAERLKGVDSTLKIQPAKLEDSAVYLCASSLVGQGAFGYTFGSGTRLTVV.

This clone has only one observation. The genes are TRBV6-4 and TRBJ2-6; D remains unclear. Germline V lookup: CDR1 MRHNA, CDR2 SNTAGT. The CDR3 extends over 16 amino acids. The V gene lost 0 bases and the J gene lost 0 bases, with 6 bases spanning the gap. The CDR3 bases are TGTGCCAGCAGTGACTCATCAGGCTCTGGGGCCAACGTCCTGACTTTC. It specifies CASSDSSGSGANVLTF.